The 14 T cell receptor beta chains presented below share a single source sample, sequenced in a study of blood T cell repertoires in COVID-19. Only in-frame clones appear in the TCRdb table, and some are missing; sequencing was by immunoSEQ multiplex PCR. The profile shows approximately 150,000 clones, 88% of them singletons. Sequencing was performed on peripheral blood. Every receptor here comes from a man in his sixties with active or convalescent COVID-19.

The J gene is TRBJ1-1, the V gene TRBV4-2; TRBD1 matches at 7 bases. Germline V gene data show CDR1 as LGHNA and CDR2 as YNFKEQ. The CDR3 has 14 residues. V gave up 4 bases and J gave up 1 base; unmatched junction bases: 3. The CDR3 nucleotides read TGTGCCAGCAGCCTGACAGGGAGGAACACTGAAGCTTTCTTT. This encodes CASSLTGRNTEAFF.

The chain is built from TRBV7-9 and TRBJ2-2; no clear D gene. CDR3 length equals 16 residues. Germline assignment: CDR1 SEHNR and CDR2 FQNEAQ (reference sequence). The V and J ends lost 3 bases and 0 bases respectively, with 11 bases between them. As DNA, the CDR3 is TGTGCCAGCAGCTTGGGTCGGGTCGCGAACACCGGGGAGCTGTTTTTT. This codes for CASSLGRVANTGELFF. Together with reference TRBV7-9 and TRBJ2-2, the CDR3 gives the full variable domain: DTGVSQNPRHKITKRGQNVTFRCDPISEHNRLYWYRQTLGQGPEFLTYFQNEAQLEKSRLLSDRFSAERPKGSFSTLEIQRTEQGDSAMYLCASSLGRVANTGELFFGEGSRLTVL.

CDR3 protein: CASSDKLNSGNTIYF. The DNA of the CDR3 is TGTGCCAGCAGCGACAAACTAAACTCTGGAAACACCATATATTTT. The chain has TRBV9 and TRBJ1-3; no firm D call. The CDR3 extends over 15 amino acids. The ends were cut back, 3 bases at V and 0 bases at J, with 10 bases in the middle. The germline CDR1 and CDR2 sequences are SGDLS and YYNGEE. Filled out from reference TRBV9 and TRBJ1-3, the complete variable domain reads DSGVTQTPKHLITATGQRVTLRCSPRSGDLSVYWYQQSLDQGLQFLIQYYNGEERAKGNILERFSAQQFPDLHSELNLSSLELGDSALYFCASSDKLNSGNTIYFGEGSWLTVV.

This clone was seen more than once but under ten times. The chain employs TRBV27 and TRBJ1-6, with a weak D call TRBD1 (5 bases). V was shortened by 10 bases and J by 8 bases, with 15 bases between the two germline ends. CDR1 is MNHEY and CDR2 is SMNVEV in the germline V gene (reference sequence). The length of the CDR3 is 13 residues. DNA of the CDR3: TGTGCCACGCGGGGCCCGAGAGATTCACCCCTCCACTTT. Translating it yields CATRGPRDSPLHF.

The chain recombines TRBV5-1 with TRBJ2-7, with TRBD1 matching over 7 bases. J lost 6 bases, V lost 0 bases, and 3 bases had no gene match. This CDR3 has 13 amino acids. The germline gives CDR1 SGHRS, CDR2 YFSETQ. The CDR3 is CASSLEGAGEQYF. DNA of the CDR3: TGCGCCAGCAGCTTGGAGGGGGCTGGCGAGCAGTACTTC.

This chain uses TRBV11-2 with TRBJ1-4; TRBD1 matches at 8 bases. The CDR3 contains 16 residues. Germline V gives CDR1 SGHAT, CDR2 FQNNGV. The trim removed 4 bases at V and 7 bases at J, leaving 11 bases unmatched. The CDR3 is CASSSTTAGQGEKLFF. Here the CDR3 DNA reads TGTGCCAGCAGCTCCACAACCGCCGGACAGGGTGAAAAACTGTTTTTT.

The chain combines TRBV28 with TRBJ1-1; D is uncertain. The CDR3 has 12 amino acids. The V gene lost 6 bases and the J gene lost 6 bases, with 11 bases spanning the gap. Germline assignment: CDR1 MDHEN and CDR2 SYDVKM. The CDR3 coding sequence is TGTGCCAGCAGCCTTCGGCGGGCTGAAGCTTTCTTT. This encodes CASSLRRAEAFF.

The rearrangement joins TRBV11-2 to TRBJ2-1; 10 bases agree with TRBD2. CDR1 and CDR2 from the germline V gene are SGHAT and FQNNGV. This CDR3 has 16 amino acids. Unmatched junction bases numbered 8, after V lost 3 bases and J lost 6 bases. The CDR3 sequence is CASSFLTSGPTNEQFF. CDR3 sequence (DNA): TGTGCCAGCAGCTTTTTGACTAGCGGGCCCACCAATGAGCAGTTCTTC.

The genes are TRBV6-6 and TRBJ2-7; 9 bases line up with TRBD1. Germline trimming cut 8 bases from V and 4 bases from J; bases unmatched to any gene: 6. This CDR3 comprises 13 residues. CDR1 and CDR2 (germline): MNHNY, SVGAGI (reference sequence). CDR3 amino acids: CASGGQGMYEQYF. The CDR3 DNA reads TGTGCCAGCGGAGGACAGGGGATGTACGAGCAGTACTTC.

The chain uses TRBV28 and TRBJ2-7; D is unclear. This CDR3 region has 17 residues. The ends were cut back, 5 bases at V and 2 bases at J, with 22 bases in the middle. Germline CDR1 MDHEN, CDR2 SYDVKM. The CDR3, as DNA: TGTGCCAGCAGTCCAATGCGAATCTCCGATCAGGCCTACGAGCAGTACTTC. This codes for CASSPMRISDQAYEQYF.

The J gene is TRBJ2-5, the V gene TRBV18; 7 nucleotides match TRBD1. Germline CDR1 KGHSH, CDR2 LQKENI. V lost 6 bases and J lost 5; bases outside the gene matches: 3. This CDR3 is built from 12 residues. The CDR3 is CASSTGIETQYF. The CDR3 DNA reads TGTGCCAGCTCGACAGGGATCGAGACCCAGTACTTC.

This CDR3 reads CASSSLTSGSYNEQFF. CDR3 DNA: TGCGCCAGCAGTAGCCTGACTAGCGGGAGTTACAATGAGCAGTTCTTC. The chain carries TRBV5-1 and TRBJ2-1, with 12 bases identical to TRBD2. Germline V lookup: CDR1 SGHRS, CDR2 YFSETQ. V trimming: 5 bases; J trimming: 4 bases; junction bases outside the gene matches: 7. This CDR3 is 16 amino acids long.

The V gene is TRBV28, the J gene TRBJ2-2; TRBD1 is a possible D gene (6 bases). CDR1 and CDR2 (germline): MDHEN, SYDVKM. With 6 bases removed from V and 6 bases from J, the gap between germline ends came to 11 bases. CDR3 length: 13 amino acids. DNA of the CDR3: TGTGCCAGCAGCACAAAGGGGGCCGGGGAGCTGTTTTTT. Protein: CASSTKGAGELFF.

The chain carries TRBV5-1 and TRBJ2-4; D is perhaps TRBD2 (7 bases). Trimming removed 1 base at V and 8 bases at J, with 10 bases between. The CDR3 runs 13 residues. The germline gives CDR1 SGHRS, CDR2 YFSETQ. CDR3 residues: CASSLWEGDIQYF. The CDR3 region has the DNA TGCGCCAGCAGCTTGTGGGAGGGGGACATTCAGTACTTC.